Listed here are 2 T cell receptor beta chains from one sample, sequenced in a study of blood T cell repertoires in COVID-19. Assay used: immunoSEQ multiplex PCR; TCRdb lists only in-frame clones, some missing. The table lists around 93,000 clones, around four fifths of them singletons. Sequencing used peripheral blood. The receptors were sampled from a woman of 80 years or more with acute or convalescent COVID-19.

The V call is TRBV18, the J call TRBJ1-1; D call uncertain. From germline, CDR1 is KGHSH and CDR2 LQKENI. Trimming left V 4 bases short and J 7 bases short, with 10 bases between. The CDR3 loop spans 12 amino acids. CDR3 loop: CASSQRQIEAFF. The CDR3 DNA follows: TGTGCCAGCTCACAGAGGCAGATTGAAGCTTTCTTT.

V is TRBV7-2 and J is TRBJ1-4; D is possibly TRBD1 (5 bases). CDR1 is SGHTA and CDR2 is FQGNSA in the germline V gene. The CDR3 contains 14 residues. Trimming shortened V by 3 bases and J by 3 bases, and 8 bases separated the two germline ends. Written as DNA, the CDR3 is TGTGCCAGCAGCTTGGGGCAGGCTAATGAAAAACTGTTTTTT. Its translation is CASSLGQANEKLFF.